Presented here are 27 T cell receptor beta chains from one specimen sequenced in a study of blood T cell repertoires in COVID-19. Clones were sequenced by immunoSEQ multiplex PCR, and TCRdb holds only the in-frame ones, with some missing. Here the sample spans around 81,000 clones, roughly 87% being singletons. Material: peripheral blood. The receptors shown here come from a man in his 70s with acute or convalescent COVID-19.

The CDR3 nucleotides read TGTGCCAGCAGTCCGACCCGGACAGCGGGGGGCCTCGGCTCTACGCAGTTCTTC. Its translation is CASSPTRTAGGLGSTQFF. The chain has TRBV27 and TRBJ2-1; 9 nucleotides match TRBD2. The germline CDR1 and CDR2 sequences are MNHEY and SMNVEV (reference sequence). The CDR3 extends over 18 amino acids. The trim removed 5 bases at V and 12 bases at J, leaving 23 bases unmatched.

The V and J genes are TRBV11-3 and TRBJ2-1, with 9 positions matching TRBD1. The CDR3 totals 13 residues. Germline CDR1 is SGHNT and CDR2 is YENEEA. Trimming at V came to 5 bases and at J to 9 bases, leaving 5 bases not matched to a gene. CDR3 sequence: CASSRDRAGEQFF. The CDR3 DNA is TGTGCCAGCAGCCGGGACAGGGCCGGTGAGCAGTTCTTC.

The chain employs TRBV28 and TRBJ2-2; 10 bases agree with TRBD2. The length of the CDR3 is 17 residues. After removal of 6 bases from V and 5 bases from J, the junction contained 12 bases not matched to a gene. Germline lookup yields CDR1 MDHEN and CDR2 SYDVKM. CDR3 bases: TGTGCCAGCAGAGAAACGGCTAGCGGGAGTTTAACCGGGGAGCTGTTTTTT. Protein product: CASRETASGSLTGELFF.

Relative to its sample, this clone is medium-sized. V usage is TRBV2 and J usage is TRBJ2-2; 7 bases match TRBD1. The trim removed 7 bases at V and 1 base at J, leaving 3 bases unmatched. The CDR3 sequence is 14 residues long. The germline gives CDR1 SNHLY, CDR2 FYNNEI. DNA of the CDR3: TGTGCCAGCATTGCAGGGGGGAACACCGGGGAGCTGTTTTTT. Residues: CASIAGGNTGELFF.

The chain has TRBV27 and TRBJ2-7; no reliable D call. CDR1 and CDR2 (germline): MNHEY, SMNVEV (reference sequence). This CDR3 has 13 residues. Trimming pared 3 bases from V and 2 bases from J, leaving 8 bases between. The chain's CDR3 is CASSLAGPYEQYF. CDR3 DNA sequence: TGTGCCAGCAGTTTGGCAGGTCCCTACGAGCAGTACTTC.

V and J are TRBV12-3 or TRBV12-4 and TRBJ1-1; D call uncertain. This CDR3 comprises 12 residues. Trimming shortened V by 3 bases and J by 5 bases, and 7 bases separated the two germline ends. The CDR3 region has the DNA TGTGCCAGCAGTTTTGGCGGAACTGAAGCTTTCTTT. This translates into CASSFGGTEAFF.

V and J are TRBV2 and TRBJ2-7, with no clear D. This CDR3 is 15 amino acids long. Germline V lookup: CDR1 SNHLY, CDR2 FYNNEI. Trimming pared 1 base from V and 6 bases from J, leaving 16 bases between. The CDR3: CASSEDVGSRLEQYF. Here the CDR3 DNA reads TGTGCCAGCAGTGAAGATGTCGGCAGTAGACTCGAGCAGTACTTC.

The chain is built from TRBV9 and TRBJ2-3; tentative D call: TRBD1 (5 bases). This CDR3 comprises 16 residues. Germline CDR1 and CDR2: SGDLS and YYNGEE. V was shortened by 0 bases and J by 4 bases, with 15 bases between the two germline ends. The CDR3 here is CASSVGGRGSSDTQYF. The DNA for the CDR3 is TGTGCCAGCAGCGTAGGAGGTAGGGGATCATCAGATACGCAGTATTTT.

This clone has only one observation. The chain has TRBV28 and TRBJ1-6; TRBD1 is a possible D gene (5 bases). The CDR3 consists of 14 residues. The ends were cut back, 1 base at V and 5 bases at J, with 6 bases in the middle. CDR1 MDHEN and CDR2 SYDVKM come from the germline V gene. For the CDR3, the DNA is TGTGCCAGCAGTTTATTAGGGGATAATTCACCCCTCCACTTT. Translating it yields CASSLLGDNSPLHF.

The chain recombines TRBV6-6 with TRBJ2-7; D remains ambiguous. This CDR3 has 13 amino acids. V was pared by 5 bases and J by 6 bases, with 14 bases between. CDR1 MNHNY and CDR2 SVGAGI come from the germline V gene (reference sequence). In DNA, the CDR3 is TGTGCCAGCAGTCTTAGCCCGGAACTCGAGCAGTACTTC. This translates into CASSLSPELEQYF.

V usage is TRBV11-2 and J usage is TRBJ2-3; D uncertain. V was cut by 1 base and J by 2 bases, with 4 bases left in between. The CDR3 has 13 residues. The germline CDR1 and CDR2 sequences are SGHAT and FQNNGV. CDR3 DNA sequence: TGTGCCAGCAGCTTAGCATTCACAGATACGCAGTATTTT. Encoded protein: CASSLAFTDTQYF.

V and J are TRBV11-1 and TRBJ2-1; the match to TRBD2 covers 10 bases. Per germline, CDR1 SGHAT and CDR2 FQDESV (reference sequence). The CDR3 spans 16 residues. V shed 3 bases and J 0 bases; nucleotides not matched to a gene: 2. The CDR3: CASSFVAGGSYNEQFF. The CDR3 nucleotides are TGTGCCAGCAGCTTCGTAGCGGGGGGCTCCTACAATGAGCAGTTCTTC.

V is TRBV19 and J is TRBJ2-2; D might be TRBD1 (5 bases). This CDR3 region has 16 residues. Trimming pared 7 bases from V and 4 bases from J, leaving 19 bases between. Germline values: CDR1 LNHDA, CDR2 SQIVND (reference sequence). CDR3 in DNA: TGTGCCAGTACTCCCCTAGATAGGACACCCACCGGGGAGCTGTTTTTT. Translated: CASTPLDRTPTGELFF.

In DNA form, the CDR3 reads TGTGCCAGCAGCTTACAGGGGGCTGGACGAGGCTACACCTTC. As protein: CASSLQGAGRGYTF. V is TRBV7-2 and J is TRBJ1-2; 8 bases align to TRBD1. The germline CDR1 and CDR2 sequences are SGHTA and FQGNSA. CDR3 size: 14 residues. V lost 2 bases, J lost 8 bases, and 7 bases stayed unmatched.

The chain combines TRBV4-3 with TRBJ2-1, with 9 bases aligning to TRBD2. The germline gives CDR1 LGHNA, CDR2 YSLEER. V shed 0 bases and J 15 bases; nucleotides not matched to a gene: 9. The CDR3 is 14 amino acids. The CDR3 sequence is CASSQDIGGLAPFF. Written as DNA, the CDR3 is TGCGCCAGCAGCCAAGATATCGGTGGACTAGCGCCGTTCTTC.

The J gene is TRBJ2-7, the V gene TRBV9, with a tentative D call TRBD2 (6 bases). There are 15 residues in the CDR3. Germline-derived CDR1 and CDR2 are SGDLS and YYNGEE. V lost 0 bases to trimming and J lost 3 bases, with 13 bases between them. The CDR3 reads CASSVEGLSGYEQYF. Written as DNA, the CDR3 is TGTGCCAGCAGCGTAGAAGGACTATCGGGCTACGAGCAGTACTTC.

The chain is built from TRBV10-3 and TRBJ2-1, with TRBD2 matching over 8 bases. J was trimmed by 2 bases and V by 4 bases; bases with no gene match: 7. This CDR3 has 16 amino acids. Germline-derived CDR1 and CDR2 are ENHRY and SYGVKD. Here the CDR3 DNA reads TGTGCCATCAGTGGACCGGGACTAGGGGCCTACAATGAGCAGTTCTTC. Protein: CAISGPGLGAYNEQFF.

The chain links TRBV4-1 to TRBJ1-4; 7 nucleotides agree with TRBD1. The CDR3 is 15 residues long. Trimming removed 4 bases from V and 3 bases from J; junction bases left unmatched: 5. Germline V gene sequence: CDR1 MGHRA, CDR2 YSYEKL. CDR3 sequence (DNA): TGCGCCAGCAGCCTATCCGGGACAGCTAATGAAAAACTGTTTTTT. Its protein product is CASSLSGTANEKLFF.

The chain recombines TRBV10-1 with TRBJ2-7; a possible D gene is TRBD1 (5 bases). This CDR3 has 15 amino acids. In germline, CDR1 is WNHNN, CDR2 SYGVQD (reference sequence). With 6 bases removed from V and 7 bases from J, the gap between germline ends came to 22 bases. CDR3 DNA sequence: TGCGCCAGCAGGGGTCGGACAAGGCCCGTAGAGGAGCAGTACTTC. Protein sequence: CASRGRTRPVEEQYF.

This rearrangement joins TRBV4-1 to TRBJ1-1; a possible D gene is TRBD1 (5 bases). The CDR3 covers 14 residues. Germline CDR1 MGHRA, CDR2 YSYEKL. V shed 0 bases and J shed 3 bases, with 8 bases lying between them. In nucleotides, the CDR3 is TGCGCCAGCAGCCAAGAATGGGGGGACACTGAAGCTTTCTTT. It codes for CASSQEWGDTEAFF.

This clone was picked up one time. The CDR3 is CATSRDTGTSGGLHGVTETQYF. CDR3 sequence (DNA): TGTGCCACCAGCAGAGATACGGGGACTAGCGGGGGCCTTCACGGGGTAACAGAGACCCAGTACTTC. The V and J genes are TRBV15 and TRBJ2-5, with 14 bases matching TRBD2. V trimming: 0 bases; J trimming: 4 bases; junction bases outside the gene matches: 19. This CDR3 is built from 22 residues. Germline CDR1 LNHNV, CDR2 YYDKDF (reference sequence). Complete variable domain (other parts from reference TRBV15 and TRBJ2-5): DAMVIQNPRYQVTQFGKPVTLSCSQTLNHNVMYWYQQKSSQAPKLLFHYYDKDFNNEADTPDNFQSRRPNTSFCFLDIRSPGLGDTAMYLCATSRDTGTSGGLHGVTETQYFGPGTRLLVL.

This clone was seen once. The V gene is TRBV7-2, the J gene TRBJ1-5, with 7 bases lining up with TRBD1. After removal of 4 bases from V and 6 bases from J, the junction contained 3 bases not matched to a gene. Germline CDR1 and CDR2: SGHTA and FQGNSA. This CDR3 region has 13 residues. The CDR3 nucleotides read TGTGCCAGCAGCTCAGGGGGGATTCAGCCCCAGCATTTT. It yields the protein CASSSGGIQPQHF. Looking up the rest from reference TRBV7-2 and TRBJ1-5 gives the full variable domain: GAGVSQSPSNKVTEKGKDVELRCDPISGHTALYWYRQSLGQGLEFLIYFQGNSAPDKSGLPSDRFSAERTGGSVSTLTIQRTQQEDSAVYLCASSSGGIQPQHFGDGTRLSIL.

The chain has TRBV10-3 and TRBJ1-2; 7 nucleotides agree with TRBD1. J was trimmed by 4 bases and V by 3 bases; bases with no gene match: 8. Germline V lookup: CDR1 ENHRY, CDR2 SYGVKD. This CDR3 is built from 15 residues. The CDR3 is CAISDRDRDPYGYTF. CDR3 DNA sequence: TGTGCCATCAGTGACCGCGACAGGGATCCCTATGGCTACACCTTC.

The chain is built from TRBV19 and TRBJ1-1, with TRBD1 as a possible D gene (5 bases). The CDR3 extends over 14 amino acids. Trimming cost V 5 bases and J 0 bases, with 10 bases left between them. CDR1 and CDR2 from the germline V gene are LNHDA and SQIVND (reference sequence). CDR3 nucleotide sequence: TGTGCCAGTAGTCTTGACAGCGTGAACACTGAAGCTTTCTTT. It yields the protein CASSLDSVNTEAFF.

The chain recombines TRBV5-1 with TRBJ2-1; 7 bases align to TRBD2. The length of the CDR3 is 17 residues. Looked up from germline, CDR1 is SGHRS and CDR2 is YFSETQ. With 7 bases clipped from V and 3 bases from J, the junction kept 16 bases outside the gene matches. The CDR3 sequence: CASGSNSGGSNYNEQFF. The CDR3 DNA reads as TGCGCCAGCGGCTCGAACAGTGGCGGGAGTAACTACAATGAGCAGTTCTTC. The full variable domain, in which reference TRBV5-1 and TRBJ2-1 provide the parts outside the CDR3, is KAGVTQTPRYLIKTRGQQVTLSCSPISGHRSVSWYQQTPGQGLQFLFEYFSETQRNKGNFPGRFSGRQFSNSRSEMNVSTLELGDSALYLCASGSNSGGSNYNEQFFGPGTRLTVL.

This chain uses TRBV5-1 with TRBJ2-7, with TRBD1 identical over 7 bases. J lost 3 bases, V lost 0 bases, and 6 bases had no gene match. Germline V gives CDR1 SGHRS, CDR2 YFSETQ. This CDR3 has 15 amino acids. In nucleotides, the CDR3 is TGCGCCAGCAGCTTGGAAAACAGGGGCATCTACGAGCAGTACTTC. Translating gives CASSLENRGIYEQYF.

The rearrangement joins TRBV6-5 to TRBJ2-2; no firm D call. V was shortened by 2 bases and J by 8 bases, with 15 bases between the two germline ends. This CDR3 comprises 15 residues. Germline V gene data show CDR1 as MNHEY and CDR2 as SVGAGI. The CDR3 DNA reads as TGTGCCAGCAGTTACAACGGAGCTGGTAAAGGGGAGCTGTTTTTT. This gives the protein CASSYNGAGKGELFF.